The source of this T cell receptor (beta chain) is a study of blood T cell repertoires in COVID-19. Study background: The United States, Italy and Spain supplied acute and convalescent COVID-19 samples. In each case, the material was cDNA or gDNA derived from T cells, B-cell-depleted T cells, or PBMCs.

Authors' analysis steps: Using reference gene primer amplification, nucleated cell counts were estimated. Here immunoSEQ multiplex PCR was the method, and the copy in TCRdb shows in-frame clones only, minus some. The V and J calls and the clone size are those of that table, but D and trimming were determined from the DNA. There are about 100,000 clones in the sample; almost 90% occur only once, and 1.5% lies in the top ten. Trimming pared 2 bases from V and 4 bases from J, leaving 15 bases between. The CDR3 consists of 15 residues. Germline CDR1 is SGHDT and CDR2 is YYEEEE. The chain is built from TRBV5-6 and TRBJ1-1; D may be TRBD1 (5 bases). Input material: peripheral blood. The TCR was taken from a human donor with active COVID-19. The donor label of this sample is uncertain. The chain's CDR3 is CASSLRQGLVTEAFF. CDR3 in DNA: TGTGCCAGCAGCTTAAGGCAGGGACTTGTCACTGAAGCTTTCTTT.